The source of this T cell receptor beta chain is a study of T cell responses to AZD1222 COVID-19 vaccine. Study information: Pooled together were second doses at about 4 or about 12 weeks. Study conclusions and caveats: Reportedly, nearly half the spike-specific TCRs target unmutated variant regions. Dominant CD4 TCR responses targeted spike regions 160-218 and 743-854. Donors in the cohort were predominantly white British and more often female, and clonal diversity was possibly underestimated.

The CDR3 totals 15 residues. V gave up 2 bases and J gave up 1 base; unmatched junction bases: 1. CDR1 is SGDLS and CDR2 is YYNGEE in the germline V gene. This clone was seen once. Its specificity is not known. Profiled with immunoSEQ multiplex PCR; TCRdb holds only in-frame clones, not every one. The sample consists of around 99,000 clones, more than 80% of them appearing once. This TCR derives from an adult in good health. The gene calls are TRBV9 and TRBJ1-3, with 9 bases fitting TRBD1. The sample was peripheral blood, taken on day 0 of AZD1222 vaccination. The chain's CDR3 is CASSVGQGSGNTIYF. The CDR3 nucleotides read TGTGCCAGCAGCGTCGGACAGGGGTCTGGAAACACCATATATTTT.